This T cell receptor beta chain was recorded in a study of T cells after yellow fever vaccination. Study details: SMART-Seq v4 Ultra Low Input served to prepare low-cell-number fractions. Regarding the study as a whole: A weaker but faster secondary response was observed, peaking on day 5 versus 15.

The CDR3 sequence is 16 residues long. V lost 5 bases, J lost 2 bases, and 17 bases lay in between. Germline-derived CDR1 and CDR2 are SEHNR and FQNEAQ (reference sequence). A process of 5'RACE template switching, which added a universal primer site and UMIs, was used to make TCR cDNA. TCRdb redid the calling of the 5' RACE reads with MiXCR, one entry per CDR3 protein. The data hold tens of thousands of distinct CDR3 sequences, with more than 6.5% observed a single time. In its sample, this clonotype was seen many times. Antigen: not known. The source material was CD8+ T cells sorted from PBMCs, sampled around 45 days after the first yellow fever vaccination. This receptor was obtained from a man between 18 and 35 years old who received the YFV17D yellow fever vaccine. This chain joins TRBV7-9 and TRBJ2-3, with D possibly TRBD1 on 6 matching bases. CDR3 in DNA: TGTGCCAGCAGCCGAGGGGGTCACAGAAACACAGATACGCAGTATTTT. This translates into CASSRGGHRNTDTQYF.